The 5 T cell receptor beta chains in this list originate from one sample, sequenced in a study of blood T cell repertoires in COVID-19 (dated by TCRdb to 2019 to 2021). The library was made by the immunoSEQ multiplex PCR assay. Drawn from immuneACCESS, this table holds only the in-frame rearrangements with V and J called that TCRdb kept. Clones are partly lost; checked studies trace under half to an unresolved V gene and leave the rest unexplained. Present in this sample are over 90,000 clones, 91% of which were seen just once. Around 4% of the sample is held by the ten biggest clonotypes. The sequenced sample consisted of peripheral blood. The receptors were gathered from a man between 18 and 35 years old with acute or convalescent COVID-19.

The rearrangement links TRBV25-1 to TRBJ2-5; 7 bases fit TRBD1. After removal of 4 bases from V and 5 bases from J, the junction contained 7 bases not matched to a gene. Germline CDR1 reads MGHDK; CDR2 reads SYGVNS. The CDR3 runs to 14 residues. Here the CDR3 DNA reads TGTGCCAGCAGTGCACAGGGGTCGGAGGAGACCCAGTACTTC. Protein sequence: CASSAQGSEETQYF. The complete variable domain, with remaining parts taken from reference TRBV25-1 and TRBJ2-5, reads EADIYQTPRYLVIGTGKKITLECSQTMGHDKMYWYQQDPGMELHLIHYSYGVNSTEKGDLSSESTVSRIRTEHFPLTLESARPSHTSQYLCASSAQGSEETQYFGPGTRLLVL.

V is TRBV3-1 (or the pseudogene TRBV3-2) and J is TRBJ2-4, with 10 bases lining up with TRBD2. J lost 0 bases, V lost 3 bases, and 2 bases had no gene match. Germline assignment: CDR1 LGHDT and CDR2 YNNKEL (reference sequence). CDR3 length: 16 residues. Here the CDR3 reads CASSQLAGVAKNIQYF. CDR3 in DNA: TGTGCCAGCAGCCAGCTAGCGGGGGTAGCCAAAAACATTCAGTACTTC.

This clone was seen once. The chain combines TRBV6-5 with TRBJ2-3, with 9 positions matching TRBD1. The junction had 11 bases not matched to a gene; V was cut back by 4 bases and J by 6 bases. Germline values: CDR1 MNHEY, CDR2 SVGAGI. The CDR3 covers 16 residues. The CDR3 coding sequence is TGTGCCAGCAGTTCCAGGGGGACAGGGAGGGCGGATACGCAGTATTTT. Translated: CASSSRGTGRADTQYF.

V usage is TRBV7-6 and J usage is TRBJ1-2, with 8 bases that match TRBD1. CDR3 size: 16 residues. The ends lost 7 bases at V and 5 bases at J; junction bases unmatched: 15. The germline V gene encodes CDR1 SGHVS and CDR2 FNYEAQ. CDR3 sequence: CASTAIPPGGGYGYTF. Here the CDR3 DNA reads TGTGCCAGCACCGCGATCCCCCCAGGGGGCGGGTATGGCTACACCTTC.

The chain joins TRBV6-5 to TRBJ1-1; D ambiguous. The germline V and J ends were trimmed by 8 bases and 0 bases, with 10 bases remaining between them. The germline V gene has CDR1 MNHEY and CDR2 SVGAGI. The CDR3 extends over 13 amino acids. The CDR3, as DNA: TGTGCCAGCGAGACTGTTCTGAACACTGAAGCTTTCTTT. Protein sequence: CASETVLNTEAFF.